This TCR beta chain was recorded in a study of OX40 agonist ivuxolimab in advanced cancers. Some clones are missing from TCRdb's copy, which holds only in-frame ones; the method was immunoSEQ multiplex PCR. The sample yields under 25,000 clones, 84% seen once. The CDR3 is 12 residues long. From germline, CDR1 is SQVTM and CDR2 ANQGSEA. Trimming pared 5 bases from V and 1 base from J, leaving 8 bases between. Material: CD4+ or CD8+ T cells sorted from blood, obtained in a trial of the OX40 agonist ivuxolimab. The rearrangement uses TRBV29-1 and TRBJ1-2, with a weak D call TRBD1 (5 bases). This clonotype was sampled from an adult with an advanced solid tumor such as melanoma, head and neck, liver or kidney cancer. The CDR3 DNA reads as TGCAGCGTTATTGACAGTAACTATGGCTACACCTTC. Protein product: CSVIDSNYGYTF. Full variable domain (missing parts from reference TRBV29-1 and TRBJ1-2): SAVISQKPSRDICQRGTSLTIQCQVDSQVTMMFWYRQQPGQSLTLIATANQGSEATYESGFVIDKFPISRPNLTFSTLTVSNMSPEDSSIYLCSVIDSNYGYTFGSGTRLTVV.